This TCR beta chain was recovered during a study of cytomegalovirus exposure and HLA in healthy donors. At the level of the study: Early released data had around 79 million unique TCRs, all coming from HLA-typed donors. General study results and limits: It was approximately 150 TCR beta chains that were listed as cytomegalovirus-associated. In an earlier analysis, in some 600 donors, most V segments appeared productive either ~90% or ~30% of the time. The authors assumed roughly uniform sequencing depth across donors for presence/absence analyses.

This CDR3 has 17 residues. Trimming took 2 bases from V and 1 from J; bases not matched to a gene: 10. Germline CDR1 is LGHNA and CDR2 is YSLEER. PCR primers comprised 60 Vbeta and 13 Jbeta primers. Here immunoSEQ multiplex PCR was the method, and the copy in TCRdb shows in-frame clones only, minus some. The sample includes over 130,000 clones, under 90% of them seen just once. As for this clone: What it recognizes is unknown.

Source material: PBMCs. This TCR was sampled from a male donor in good health and CMV-seronegative. The V gene is TRBV4-3, the J gene TRBJ2-7; 8 nucleotides agree with TRBD2. The CDR3 is CASSQWFVGGGSYEQYF. CDR3 in DNA: TGCGCCAGCAGCCAATGGTTTGTCGGGGGGGGTTCCTACGAGCAGTACTTC.